This is a list of T cell receptor gamma chains from one sample in a study of Vδ1+ human thymocytes. TCRdb re-analyzed the multiplex PCR reads via CATT. This sample has about 36,000 gamma-chain clones, with roughly a fifth found just once. Sample: Vdelta1+ gamma-delta thymocytes from the thymus. These receptors all stem from a girl in the first two years of life who had congenital heart surgery. Each CDR3 is given with its conserved first and last residue. Expanded clones get a size class; other rows say once, few or many, or leave the size out.

j_call | v_call | clone_size | cdr3_aa | cdr3_nt
TRGJ1/TRGJ2 | TRGV4 | . | CATWDGPRCYKKLF | TGCGCCACCTGGGATGGGCCGAGGTGCTATAAGAAACTCTTT
TRGJ1/TRGJ2 | TRGV9 | few | CALWEVQRKIF | TGTGCCTTGTGGGAGGTGCAGAGAAAAATCTTT
TRGJ1/TRGJ2 | TRGV4 | . | CATWVNPQNYYKKLF | TGTGCCACCTGGGTGAACCCTCAGAATTATTATAAGAAACTCTTT
TRGJ1/TRGJ2 | TRGV3 | . | CATWDRHSGYYKKLF | TGTGCCACCTGGGACAGGCATAGCGGATATTATAAGAAACTCTTT
TRGJP | TRGV9 | few | CALWEVQWELGKKIKVF | TGTGCCTTGTGGGAGGTGCAGTGGGAGTTGGGCAAAAAAATCAAGGTATTT
TRGJP2 | TRGV2 | . | CATWGGLGGSDWIKTF | TGTGCCACCTGGGGCGGTCTGGGGGGTAGTGATTGGATCAAGACGTTT
TRGJ1/TRGJ2 | TRGV9 | . | CALWGWKLF | TGTGCCTTGTGGGGGTGGAAACTCTTT
TRGJ1/TRGJ2 | TRGV9 | few | CALWEGFYYKKLF | TGTGCCTTGTGGGAGGGGTTTTATTATAAGAAACTCTTT
TRGJ1/TRGJ2 | TRGV2 | . | CATWDGLVKLF | TGTGCCACCTGGGACGGTCTAGTGAAACTCTTT
TRGJ1/TRGJ2 | TRGV4 | few | CATWDHRKKLF | TGTGCCACCTGGGATCACCGGAAGAAACTCTTT
TRGJ1/TRGJ2 | TRGV2 | . | CATWDVLGDYKKLF | TGTGCCACCTGGGACGTTCTCGGGGATTATAAGAAACTCTTC
TRGJ1/TRGJ2 | TRGV4 | . | CATWDRATYYYKKLF | TGTGCCACCTGGGACCGAGCAACTTATTATTATAAGAAACTCTTT
TRGJ1/TRGJ2 | TRGV8 | . | CATWDRGKKLF | TGTGCCACCTGGGATCGGGGAAAGAAACTCTTT
TRGJP2 | TRGV2 | few | CATWDGPRVWIKTF | TGTGCCACCTGGGACGGGCCTAGAGTTTGGATCAAGACGTTT
TRGJ1/TRGJ2 | TRGV2 | . | CATWDGPIWYYKKLF | TGTGCCACCTGGGACGGGCCAATTTGGTATTATAAGAAACTCTTT
TRGJ1/TRGJ2 | TRGV9 | . | CALCFPYKKLF | TGTGCCTTGTGCTTCCCTTATAAGAAACTCTTT
TRGJP2 | TRGV9 | . | CALWEAPYWIKTF | TGTGCCTTGTGGGAAGCACCCTATTGGATCAAGACGTTT
TRGJP | TRGV4 | . | CATWDAWQELGKKIKVF | TGTGCCACCTGGGACGCATGGCAAGAGTTGGGCAAAAAAATCAAGGTATTT
TRGJP2 | TRGV5 | . | CATWDRPFRWIKTF | TGTGCCACCTGGGACAGGCCTTTCAGGTGGATCAAGACGTTT
TRGJ1/TRGJ2 | TRGV4 | . | CATWDGRRGYYKKLF | TGTGCCACCTGGGATGGGCGTAGGGGTTATTATAAGAAACTCTTT
TRGJ1/TRGJ2 | TRGV4 | few | CATWDIDDYKKLF | TGTGCCACCTGGGATATTGATGATTATAAGAAACTCTTT
TRGJP1 | TRGV3 | few | CATWDRPRYTGWFKIF | TGTGCCACCTGGGACAGGCCGCGGTACACTGGTTGGTTCAAGATATTT
TRGJ1/TRGJ2 | TRGV9 | . | CALWEPRKVGKLF | TGTGCCTTGTGGGAGCCGCGAAAGGTCGGGAAACTCTTT
TRGJ1/TRGJ2 | TRGV8 | . | CATWIRPNYYKKLF | TGTGCCACCTGGATCCGACCGAATTATTATAAGAAACTCTTT
TRGJ1/TRGJ2 | TRGV4 | few | CAAWDGKNYYKKLF | TGTGCCGCCTGGGATGGAAAGAATTATTATAAGAAACTCTTT
TRGJ1/TRGJ2 | TRGV2 | medium-sized | CATWDGPGYYKKLF | TGTGCCACCTGGGACGGGCCGGGGTATTATAAGAAACTCTTT
TRGJP | TRGV9 | few | CALWEAPRLGKKIKVF | TGTGCCTTGTGGGAGGCGCCCCGGTTGGGCAAAAAAATCAAGGTATTT
TRGJ1/TRGJ2 | TRGV9 | . | CALWEVRKKLF | TGTGCCTTGTGGGAGGTACGGAAGAAACTCTTT
TRGJ1/TRGJ2 | TRGV5 | few | CATWGPLGKKLF | TGTGCCACCTGGGGCCCCCTAGGGAAGAAACTCTTT
TRGJ1/TRGJ2 | TRGV3 | . | CATWDRSKSTLF | TGTGCCACCTGGGACAGGTCTAAGAGTACACTCTTT
TRGJP2 | TRGV8 | few | CATWSDWIKTF | TGTGCCACCTGGTCAGATTGGATCAAGACGTTT
TRGJ1/TRGJ2 | TRGV9 | few | CALWKPYYYKKLF | TGTGCCTTGTGGAAACCTTATTATTATAAGAAACTCTTT
TRGJ1/TRGJ2 | TRGV3 | few | CATWDRPVRREKLF | TGTGCCACCTGGGACAGGCCGGTAAGAAGGGAGAAACTCTTT
TRGJ1/TRGJ2 | TRGV9 | . | CALWETPPYYKKLF | TGTGCCTTGTGGGAGACCCCCCCTTATTATAAGAAACTCTTT
TRGJ1/TRGJ2 | TRGV2 | few | CATWDPHYYKKLF | TGTGCCACCTGGGACCCCCATTATTATAAGAAACTCTTT
TRGJ1/TRGJ2 | TRGV3 | few | CATWDRPIYKKLF | TGTGCCACCTGGGACAGGCCTATTTATAAGAAACTCTTT
TRGJ1/TRGJ2 | TRGV5 | . | CATWDRVSYYKKLF | TGTGCCACCTGGGACAGGGTTTCTTATTATAAGAAACTCTTT
TRGJP2 | TRGV5 | . | CATWDPRVGSDWIKTF | TGTGCCACCTGGGACCCTCGGGTCGGTAGTGATTGGATCAAGACGTTT
TRGJ1/TRGJ2 | TRGV3 | few | CATWDRHLYYKKLF | TGTGCCACCTGGGACAGGCACCTTTATTATAAGAAACTCTTT
TRGJ1/TRGJ2 | TRGV2 | . | CATWDGTGNYKKLF | TGTGCCACCTGGGACGGCACCGGGAATTATAAGAAACTCTTT
TRGJ1/TRGJ2 | TRGV2 | few | CATWDGQDYYKKLF | TGTGCCACCTGGGACGGGCAGGACTATTATAAGAAACTCTTT
TRGJ1/TRGJ2 | TRGV8 | few | CATWDKIKPKELF | TGTGCCACCTGGGATAAAATAAAGCCCAAGGAACTCTTT
TRGJP2 | TRGV2 | . | CATWDGLVGDWIKTF | TGTGCCACCTGGGACGGGCTGGTAGGCGATTGGATCAAGACGTTT
TRGJP2 | TRGV3 | few | CATWDGRGDWIKTF | TGTGCCACCTGGGACGGCCGAGGGGATTGGATCAAGACGTTT
TRGJ1/TRGJ2 | TRGV9 | few | CALWDSHYKKLF | TGTGCCTTGTGGGATAGTCATTATAAGAAACTCTTT
TRGJ1/TRGJ2 | TRGV2 | . | CATWEDSYYKKLF | TGTGCCACCTGGGAAGACTCTTATTATAAGAAACTCTTT
TRGJ1/TRGJ2 | TRGV2 | . | CATWDGRSMDYYKKLF | TGTGCCACCTGGGACGGGCGTAGTATGGATTATTATAAGAAACTCTTT
TRGJ1/TRGJ2 | TRGV9 | . | CALWPGGLYKKLF | TGTGCCTTGTGGCCAGGTGGCCTTTATAAGAAACTCTTT
TRGJ1/TRGJ2 | TRGV8 | . | CATWVYPYYKKLF | TGTGCCACCTGGGTGTACCCTTATTATAAGAAACTCTTT
TRGJ1/TRGJ2 | TRGV2 | few | CATWDGVLYKKLF | TGTGCCACCTGGGACGGGGTCCTTTATAAGAAACTCTTT
TRGJ1/TRGJ2 | TRGV2 | . | CATWDGNMMKKLF | TGTGCCACCTGGGACGGTAACATGATGAAGAAACTCTTT
TRGJ1/TRGJ2 | TRGV9 | few | CALWEVLSPMDYYKKLF | TGTGCCTTGTGGGAGGTGTTGAGCCCGATGGATTATTATAAGAAACTCTTT